Included here is one T cell receptor (beta chain) sequence, with context. Its matching antigen is unknown. Some clones are missing from TCRdb's copy, which holds only in-frame ones; the method was immunoSEQ multiplex PCR. The sample includes under 200,000 clones, about 81% of them seen just once. This record belongs to a study of cytomegalovirus exposure and HLA in healthy donors. Study-wide points: According to a later analysis, TCR clusters from the first cohort tended to co-occur in the 110 or so validation repertoires.

Trimming shortened V by 2 bases and J by 5 bases, and 15 bases separated the two germline ends. This CDR3 has 16 residues. CDR1 and CDR2 (germline): MNHEY, SVGAGI. The chain has TRBV6-5 and TRBJ1-4; possible D gene TRBD1, 5 bases. The receptor was isolated from a woman between 25 and 40 years old in good health and CMV-seronegative. Sequenced input: PBMCs. CDR3 coding DNA: TGTGCCAGCAGTTACCGGGGCGGGAAGGGGAATGAAAAACTGTTTTTT. Translating it yields CASSYRGGKGNEKLFF.